The source of this T cell receptor (beta chain) is a study of regulatory T cells in long-lasting Graves disease. Study-level results: With a small sample size, accuracy may have been reduced. The persistent group shared about 2,500 public clonotypes, more than the 966 shared by new patients.

With 6 bases clipped from V and 4 bases from J, the junction kept 9 bases outside the gene matches. This CDR3 contains 14 residues. The V gene's germline CDR1 is DFQATT and CDR2 SNEGSKA (reference sequence). Relying on iRepertoire HTBI primers and Arm-PCR of CDR3 regions, the team built TCR beta libraries. In the study's own analysis: The samples included around 62 TRBV and 14 to 15 TRBJ segments. TCRdb recomputed calls from the multiplex PCR reads with MiXCR, one row per CDR3 protein. The authors' filters were not applied to this entry. Found here are 700,000 or so distinct CDR3 sequences, 25% to 30% of them singletons; the top ten hold roughly 46%. This clonotype showed up just a few times. Its matching antigen is unknown. Stated time point: persistent/refractory GD, antithyroid drugs over 5 years with positive TRAb. Extracted RNA from PBMCs served as the source of the TCR library. Graves' disease diagnoses used American Thyroid Association guidelines.

The input for sequencing was peripheral blood mononuclear cells (PBMCs), taken when the disease was refractory, from a patient treated with antithyroid drugs. V usage is TRBV20-1 and J usage is TRBJ1-1; 9 nucleotides match TRBD1. The receptor comes from a female donor with Graves disease. CDR3 residues: CSATHRGRSTEAFF. CDR3 sequence (DNA): TGCAGTGCGACTCACAGGGGGCGTTCCACTGAAGCTTTCTTT.